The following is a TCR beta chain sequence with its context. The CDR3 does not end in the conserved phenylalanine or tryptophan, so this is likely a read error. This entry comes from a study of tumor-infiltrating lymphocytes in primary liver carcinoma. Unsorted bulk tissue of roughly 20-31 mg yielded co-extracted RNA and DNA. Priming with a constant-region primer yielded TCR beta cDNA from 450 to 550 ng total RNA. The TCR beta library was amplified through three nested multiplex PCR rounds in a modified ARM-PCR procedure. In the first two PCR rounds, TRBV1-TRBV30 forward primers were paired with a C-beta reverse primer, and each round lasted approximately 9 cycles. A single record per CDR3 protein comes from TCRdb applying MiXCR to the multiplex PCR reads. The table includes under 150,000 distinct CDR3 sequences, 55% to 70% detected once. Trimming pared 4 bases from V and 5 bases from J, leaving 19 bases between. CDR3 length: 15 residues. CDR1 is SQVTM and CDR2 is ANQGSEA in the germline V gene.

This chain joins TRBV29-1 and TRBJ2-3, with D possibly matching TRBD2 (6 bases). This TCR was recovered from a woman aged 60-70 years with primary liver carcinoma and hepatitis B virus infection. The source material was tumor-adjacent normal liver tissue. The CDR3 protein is CSVGRGTGPIDTQYI. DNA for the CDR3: TGCAGCGTTGGTCGCGGGACGGGGCCCATAGATACGCAGTATATT.